This TCR beta chain was recovered during a study of T cells in Graves' hyperthyroidism and ophthalmopathy. Points from the study as a whole: Peripheral blood also featured most of the thyroid clonotypes expanded above 0.001. Model-based prediction identified ophthalmopathy a median around 6.5 months prior to its onset.

Any patient presenting with uncontrolled infection, other autoimmune disease, pregnancy or lactation was left out. PBMCs stemmed from more than 7.5 ml fresh peripheral blood. Amplification targeted TCR beta CDR3 regions from RNA transcripts. A first-round RT-PCR of the TCR CDR3 used the HTBI primer set. Using its own MiXCR run on the multiplex PCR reads, TCRdb lists one record per CDR3 protein. The sample carries hundreds of thousands of distinct CDR3 sequences, 15% to 20% recorded once. Trimming removed 6 bases from V and 4 bases from J, with 18 bases in between. This CDR3 region has 15 residues. Per germline, CDR1 DFQATT and CDR2 SNEGSKA (reference sequence). This clonotype was seen only a few times. What it binds is not known.

The receptor comes from a man between 40 and 49 years old with Graves' ophthalmopathy. The sequencing sample was made of blood. The chain has TRBV20-1 and TRBJ2-2; D possibly corresponds to TRBD1 (6 bases). CDR3 loop: CSAQGPTGSTGELFF. The CDR3 bases are TGCAGTGCCCAAGGGCCGACAGGCTCCACCGGGGAGCTGTTTTTT.